This TCR beta chain stems from a study of cytomegalovirus exposure and HLA in healthy donors. Repertoires were generated with immunoSEQ multiplex PCR, while TCRdb's copy carries only in-frame clones and drops some. The sample consists of fewer than 400,000 clones, about nine tenths of them appearing once. Germline lookup yields CDR1 SGDLS and CDR2 YYNGEE. The length of the CDR3 is 16 residues. The V and J ends lost 0 bases and 0 bases respectively, with 10 bases between them. The V and J genes are TRBV9 and TRBJ1-3; D gene ambiguous. Sequenced: PBMCs. This clonotype originated in a woman between 18 and 29 years old in good health and CMV-seronegative. The CDR3 loop is CASSVEGGASGNTIYF. As DNA, the CDR3 is TGTGCCAGCAGCGTAGAGGGAGGCGCCTCTGGAAACACCATATATTTT. The full variable domain, its missing parts supplied by reference TRBV9 and TRBJ1-3, is DSGVTQTPKHLITATGQRVTLRCSPRSGDLSVYWYQQSLDQGLQFLIQYYNGEERAKGNILERFSAQQFPDLHSELNLSSLELGDSALYFCASSVEGGASGNTIYFGEGSWLTVV.